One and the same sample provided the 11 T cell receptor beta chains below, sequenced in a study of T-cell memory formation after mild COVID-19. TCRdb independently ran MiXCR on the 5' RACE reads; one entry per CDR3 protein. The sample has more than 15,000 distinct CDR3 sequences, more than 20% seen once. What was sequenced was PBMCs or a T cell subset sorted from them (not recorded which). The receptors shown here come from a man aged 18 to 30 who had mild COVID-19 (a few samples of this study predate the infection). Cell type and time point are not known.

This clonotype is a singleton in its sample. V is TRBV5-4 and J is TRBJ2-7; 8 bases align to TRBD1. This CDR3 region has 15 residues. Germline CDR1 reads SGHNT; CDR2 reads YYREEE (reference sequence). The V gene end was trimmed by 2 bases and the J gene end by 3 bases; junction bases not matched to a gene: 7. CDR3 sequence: CASSLSQGAHYEQYF. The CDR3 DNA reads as TGTGCCAGCAGCTTATCTCAGGGGGCACACTACGAGCAGTACTTC.

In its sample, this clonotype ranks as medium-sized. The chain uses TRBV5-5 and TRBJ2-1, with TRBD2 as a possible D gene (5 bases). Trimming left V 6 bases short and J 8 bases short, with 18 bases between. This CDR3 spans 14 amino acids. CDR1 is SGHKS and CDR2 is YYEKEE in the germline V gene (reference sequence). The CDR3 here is CASNLAWGSHEQFF. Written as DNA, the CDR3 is TGTGCCAGCAACCTAGCTTGGGGATCTCATGAGCAGTTCTTC.

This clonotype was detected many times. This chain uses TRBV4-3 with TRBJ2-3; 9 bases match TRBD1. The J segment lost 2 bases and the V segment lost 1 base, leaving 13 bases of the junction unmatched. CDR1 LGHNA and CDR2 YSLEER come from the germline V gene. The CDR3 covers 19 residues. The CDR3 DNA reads TGCGCCAGCAGCCAAGCAAAGTTTCCACGGACAGGGGCCACAGATACGCAGTATTTT. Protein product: CASSQAKFPRTGATDTQYF.

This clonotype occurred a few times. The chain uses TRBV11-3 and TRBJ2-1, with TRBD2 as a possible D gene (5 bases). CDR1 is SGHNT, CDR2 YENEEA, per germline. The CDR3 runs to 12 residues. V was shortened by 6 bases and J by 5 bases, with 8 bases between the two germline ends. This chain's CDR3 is CASRGANNEQFF. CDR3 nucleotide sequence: TGTGCCAGCAGGGGAGCCAACAATGAGCAGTTCTTC.

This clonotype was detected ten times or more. CDR3 sequence: CAWSGELDVGTQYF. CDR3 nucleotide sequence: TGTGCCTGGAGCGGGGAACTCGACGTGGGTACGCAGTATTTT. V is TRBV30 and J is TRBJ2-3; possible D gene TRBD2, 5 bases. Trimming cost V 3 bases and J 8 bases, with 18 bases left between them. The germline CDR1 and CDR2 sequences are GTSNPN and SVGIG (reference sequence). This CDR3 contains 14 residues.

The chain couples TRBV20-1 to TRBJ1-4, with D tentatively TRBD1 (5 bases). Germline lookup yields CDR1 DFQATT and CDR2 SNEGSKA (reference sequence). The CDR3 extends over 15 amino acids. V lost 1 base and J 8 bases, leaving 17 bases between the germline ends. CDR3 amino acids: CSARVTGVRREKLFF. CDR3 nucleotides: TGCAGTGCTAGAGTAACGGGGGTGAGAAGGGAAAAACTGTTTTTT.

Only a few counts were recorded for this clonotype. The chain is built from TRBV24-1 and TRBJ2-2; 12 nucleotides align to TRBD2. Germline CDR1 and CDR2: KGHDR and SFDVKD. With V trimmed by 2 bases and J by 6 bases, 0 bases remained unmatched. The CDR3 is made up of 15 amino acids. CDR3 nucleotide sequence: TGTGCCACCAGTGATTGGACTAGCGGGGCCGGGGAGCTGTTTTTT. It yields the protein CATSDWTSGAGELFF.

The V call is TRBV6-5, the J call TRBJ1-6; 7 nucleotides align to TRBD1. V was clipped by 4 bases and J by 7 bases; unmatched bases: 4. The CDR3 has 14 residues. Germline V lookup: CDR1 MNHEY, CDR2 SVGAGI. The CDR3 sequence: CASSWDSGNSPLHF. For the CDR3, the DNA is TGTGCCAGCAGTTGGGACAGCGGAAATTCACCCCTCCACTTT.

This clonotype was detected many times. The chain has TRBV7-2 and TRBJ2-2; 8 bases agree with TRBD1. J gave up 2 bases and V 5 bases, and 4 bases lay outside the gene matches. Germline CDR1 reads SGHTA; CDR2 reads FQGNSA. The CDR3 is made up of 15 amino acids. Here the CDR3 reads CASSPDRVNTGELFF. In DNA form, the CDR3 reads TGTGCCAGCAGCCCGGACAGGGTCAACACCGGGGAGCTGTTTTTT.

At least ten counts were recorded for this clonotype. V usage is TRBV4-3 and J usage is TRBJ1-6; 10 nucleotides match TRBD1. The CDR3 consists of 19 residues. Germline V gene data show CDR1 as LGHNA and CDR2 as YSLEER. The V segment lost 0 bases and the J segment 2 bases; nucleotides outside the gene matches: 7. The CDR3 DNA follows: TGCGCCAGCAGCCAAGATAACCGGGACAGGGGCACCTATAATTCACCCCTCCACTTT. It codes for CASSQDNRDRGTYNSPLHF.

For the CDR3, the DNA is TGTGCCAGCAGCCACTCTGGAGGGTTCGAGCAGTACTTC. Translating gives CASSHSGGFEQYF. The chain carries TRBV7-9 and TRBJ2-7; D possibly corresponds to TRBD2 (6 bases). The germline V gene has CDR1 SEHNR and CDR2 FQNEAQ (reference sequence). The germline V and J ends were trimmed by 5 bases and 6 bases, with 14 bases remaining between them. The CDR3 consists of 13 residues.